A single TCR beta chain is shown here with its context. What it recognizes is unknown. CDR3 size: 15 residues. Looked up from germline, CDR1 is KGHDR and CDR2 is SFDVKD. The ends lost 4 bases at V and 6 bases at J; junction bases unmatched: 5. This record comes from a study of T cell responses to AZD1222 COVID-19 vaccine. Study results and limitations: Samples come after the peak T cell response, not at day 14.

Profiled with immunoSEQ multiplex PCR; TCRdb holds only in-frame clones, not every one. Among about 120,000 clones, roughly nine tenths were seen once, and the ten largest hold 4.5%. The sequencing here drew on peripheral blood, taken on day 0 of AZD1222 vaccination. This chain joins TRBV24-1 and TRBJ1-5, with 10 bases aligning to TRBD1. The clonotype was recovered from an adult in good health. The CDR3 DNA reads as TGTGCCACCAGTGACGTCGGACAGGGGGGTCAGCCCCAGCATTTT. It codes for CATSDVGQGGQPQHF.